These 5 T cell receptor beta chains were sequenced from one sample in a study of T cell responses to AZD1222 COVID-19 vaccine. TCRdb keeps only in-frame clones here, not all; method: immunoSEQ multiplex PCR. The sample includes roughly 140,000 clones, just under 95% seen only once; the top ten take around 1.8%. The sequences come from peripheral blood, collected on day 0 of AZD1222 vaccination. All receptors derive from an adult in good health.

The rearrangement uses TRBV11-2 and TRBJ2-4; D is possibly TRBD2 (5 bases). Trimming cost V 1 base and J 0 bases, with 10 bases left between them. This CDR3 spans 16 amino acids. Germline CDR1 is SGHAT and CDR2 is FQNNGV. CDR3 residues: CASSLGRGLAKNIQYF. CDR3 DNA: TGTGCCAGCAGCTTAGGTCGGGGTTTAGCCAAAAACATTCAGTACTTC.

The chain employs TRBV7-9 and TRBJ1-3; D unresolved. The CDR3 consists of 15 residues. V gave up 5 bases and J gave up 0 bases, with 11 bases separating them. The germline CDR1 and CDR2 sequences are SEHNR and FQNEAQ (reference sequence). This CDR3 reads CASSVGRISGNTIYF. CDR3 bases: TGTGCCAGCAGCGTCGGACGGATCTCTGGAAACACCATATATTTT.

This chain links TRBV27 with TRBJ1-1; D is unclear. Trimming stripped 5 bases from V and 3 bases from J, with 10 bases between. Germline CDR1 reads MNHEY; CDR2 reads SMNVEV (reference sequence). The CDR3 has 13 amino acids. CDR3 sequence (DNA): TGTGCCAGCAGTCCCCCTGGGCACACTGAAGCTTTCTTT. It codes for CASSPPGHTEAFF.

The CDR3 loop reads CASSLAQGALSDGPQHF. Here the CDR3 DNA reads TGTGCCAGCAGCTTGGCCCAGGGGGCATTATCGGATGGGCCCCAGCATTTT. The rearrangement joins TRBV5-6 to TRBJ1-5; 8 positions match TRBD1. The germline gives CDR1 SGHDT, CDR2 YYEEEE. The CDR3 runs 17 residues. V lost 0 bases and J lost 9; bases outside the gene matches: 14.

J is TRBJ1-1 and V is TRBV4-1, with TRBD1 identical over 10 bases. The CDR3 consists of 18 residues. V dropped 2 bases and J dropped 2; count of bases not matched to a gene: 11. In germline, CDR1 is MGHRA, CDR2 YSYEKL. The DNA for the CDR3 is TGCGCCAGCAGCCAATTCCCCCGAACGACAGGGGGCAACACTGAAGCTTTCTTT. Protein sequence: CASSQFPRTTGGNTEAFF.